This T cell receptor (beta chain) was observed in a study of blood T cell repertoires in COVID-19. Original data processing: Amplification with reference gene primers provided the estimates of nucleated cell counts. This table comes from immunoSEQ multiplex PCR, and its TCRdb copy is limited to in-frame clones, with some not included. V and J calls and clone size come straight from that table; D and trimming were deduced from the DNA. The sample includes 200,000 to 250,000 clones, around 80% of them seen just once. Germline loops: CDR1 MDHEN, CDR2 SYDVKM. V lost 4 bases, J lost 1 base, and 1 base stayed unmatched. This CDR3 is 14 amino acids long. This clone has only one observation.

V and J are TRBV28 and TRBJ1-1; 9 positions match TRBD1. Sequencing input: peripheral blood. The sequence was collected from a woman aged 65 to 85 with acute or convalescent COVID-19. CDR3 residues: CASSSTGGNTEAFF. CDR3 bases: TGTGCCAGCAGTTCGACAGGGGGGAACACTGAAGCTTTCTTT. The full variable domain, its missing parts supplied by reference TRBV28 and TRBJ1-1, is DVKVTQSSRYLVKRTGEKVFLECVQDMDHENMFWYRQDPGLGLRLIYFSYDVKMKEKGDIPEGYSVSREKKERFSLILESASTNQTSMYLCASSSTGGNTEAFFGQGTRLTVV.